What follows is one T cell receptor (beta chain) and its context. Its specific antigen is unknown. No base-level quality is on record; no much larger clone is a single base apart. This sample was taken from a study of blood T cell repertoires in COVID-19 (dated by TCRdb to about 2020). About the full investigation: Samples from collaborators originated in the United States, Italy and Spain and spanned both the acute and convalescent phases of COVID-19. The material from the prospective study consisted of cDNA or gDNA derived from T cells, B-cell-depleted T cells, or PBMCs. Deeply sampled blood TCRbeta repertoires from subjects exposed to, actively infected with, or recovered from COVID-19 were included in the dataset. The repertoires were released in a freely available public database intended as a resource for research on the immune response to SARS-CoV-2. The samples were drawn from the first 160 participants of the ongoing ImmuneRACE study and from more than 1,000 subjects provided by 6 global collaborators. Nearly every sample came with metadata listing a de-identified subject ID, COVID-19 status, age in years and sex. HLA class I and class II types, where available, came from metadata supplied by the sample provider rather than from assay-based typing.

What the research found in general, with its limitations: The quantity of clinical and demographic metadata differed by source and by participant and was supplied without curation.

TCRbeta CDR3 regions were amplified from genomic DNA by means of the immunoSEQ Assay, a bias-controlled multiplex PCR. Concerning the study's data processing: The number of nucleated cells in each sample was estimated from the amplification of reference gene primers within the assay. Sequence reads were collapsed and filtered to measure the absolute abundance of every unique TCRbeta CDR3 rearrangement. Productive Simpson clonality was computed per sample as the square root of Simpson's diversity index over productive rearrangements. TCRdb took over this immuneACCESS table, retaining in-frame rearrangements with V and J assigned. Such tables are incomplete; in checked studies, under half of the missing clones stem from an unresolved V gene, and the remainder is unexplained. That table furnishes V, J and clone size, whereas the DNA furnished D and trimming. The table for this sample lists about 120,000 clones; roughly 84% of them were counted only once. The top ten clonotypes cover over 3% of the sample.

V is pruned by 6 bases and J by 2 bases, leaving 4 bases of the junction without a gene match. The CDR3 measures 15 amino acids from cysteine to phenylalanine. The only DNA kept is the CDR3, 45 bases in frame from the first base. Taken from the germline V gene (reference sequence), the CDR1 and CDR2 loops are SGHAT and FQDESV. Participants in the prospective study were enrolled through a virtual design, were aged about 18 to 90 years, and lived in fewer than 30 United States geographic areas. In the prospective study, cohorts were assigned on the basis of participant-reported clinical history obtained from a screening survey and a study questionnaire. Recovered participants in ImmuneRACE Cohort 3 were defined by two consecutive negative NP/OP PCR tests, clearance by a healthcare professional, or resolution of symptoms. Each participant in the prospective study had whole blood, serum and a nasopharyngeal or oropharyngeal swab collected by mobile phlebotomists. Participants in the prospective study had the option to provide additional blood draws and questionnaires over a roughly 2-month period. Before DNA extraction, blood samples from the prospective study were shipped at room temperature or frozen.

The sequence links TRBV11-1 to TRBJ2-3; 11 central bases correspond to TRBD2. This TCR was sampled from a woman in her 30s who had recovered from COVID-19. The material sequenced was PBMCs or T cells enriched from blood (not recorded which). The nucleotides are TGTGCCAGCAGGGGGGGACTAGCGGACACAGATACGCAGTATTTT. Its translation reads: CASRGGLADTDTQYF.